Listed here are 18 T cell receptor beta chains from one sample, sequenced in a study of OX40 agonist ivuxolimab in advanced cancers. Assay: immunoSEQ multiplex PCR; the TCRdb copy retains only in-frame clones and omits some. Among 150,000 to 170,000 clones listed, under 95% were seen once. The sample here was CD4+ or CD8+ T cells sorted from blood, taken in a trial of the OX40 agonist ivuxolimab. The source is an adult with an advanced solid tumor such as melanoma, head and neck, liver or kidney cancer.

The gene calls are TRBV4-1 and TRBJ2-3, with D perhaps TRBD1 (6 bases). Per the germline V gene, CDR1 is MGHRA and CDR2 is YSYEKL. V was trimmed by 1 base and J by 4 bases, leaving 15 bases between them. The CDR3 covers 16 residues. The CDR3 nucleotides are TGCGCCAGCAGCCAAGGATACAGGGTATACGCAGATACGCAGTATTTT. It specifies CASSQGYRVYADTQYF.

This rearrangement joins TRBV9 to TRBJ2-3; tentatively, D is TRBD2 (6 bases). In germline, CDR1 is SGDLS, CDR2 YYNGEE. The CDR3 covers 14 residues. Trimming took 1 base from V and 4 from J, leaving 10 bases between them. DNA of the CDR3: TGTGCCAGCAGCGTATTGGAGGGCTCAGATACGCAGTATTTT. Residues: CASSVLEGSDTQYF.

The chain links TRBV29-1 to TRBJ1-2; a possible D gene is TRBD1 (5 bases). CDR1 and CDR2 (germline): SQVTM, ANQGSEA. V lost 5 bases and J 4 bases, leaving 11 bases between the germline ends. The CDR3 extends over 12 amino acids. DNA for the CDR3: TGCAGCGTTACCGACAGTGCCTATGGCTACACCTTC. Protein product: CSVTDSAYGYTF.

The genes are TRBV11-3 and TRBJ2-1; D is perhaps TRBD2 (6 bases). V was cut by 3 bases and J by 9 bases, with 21 bases left in between. There are 16 residues in the CDR3. In germline, CDR1 is SGHNT, CDR2 YENEEA. Here the CDR3 reads CASSFGRLGGRGEQFF. CDR3 nucleotides: TGTGCCAGCAGCTTCGGGAGACTAGGAGGTAGGGGTGAGCAGTTCTTC.

V gene TRBV7-3 combines with J gene TRBJ1-5, with unresolved D. Germline values: CDR1 SGHTA, CDR2 FQGTGA. This CDR3 contains 13 residues. V was shortened by 2 bases and J by 7 bases, with 9 bases between the two germline ends. As DNA, the CDR3 is TGTGCCAGCAGCTTAGGTGATCGGCAGCCCCAGCATTTT. This encodes CASSLGDRQPQHF.

The chain employs TRBV7-9 and TRBJ1-2, with 8 bases lining up with TRBD1. With 8 bases clipped from V and 6 bases from J, the junction kept 8 bases outside the gene matches. CDR1 and CDR2 (germline): SEHNR, FQNEAQ (reference sequence). CDR3 length: 13 residues. The CDR3: CASAQGGKHGYTF. Written as DNA, the CDR3 is TGTGCCAGCGCACAGGGGGGCAAGCATGGCTACACCTTC.

The chain couples TRBV28 to TRBJ1-4; D is possibly TRBD1 (5 bases). V shed 10 bases and J shed 10 bases, with 16 bases lying between them. Germline CDR1 is MDHEN and CDR2 is SYDVKM. This CDR3 has 12 residues. This CDR3 reads CATLGIDRKLFF. The CDR3 bases are TGTGCCACGCTGGGTATCGACAGAAAACTGTTTTTT.

The chain joins TRBV9 to TRBJ2-1; 7 nucleotides line up with TRBD2. V was pared by 4 bases and J by 3 bases, with 7 bases of the junction left unmatched. Per germline, CDR1 SGDLS and CDR2 YYNGEE. The CDR3 spans 15 residues. CDR3 nucleotide sequence: TGTGCCAGCAGCATACGAGCTAGCGGCTACAATGAGCAGTTCTTC. Translation: CASSIRASGYNEQFF.

This chain connects TRBV20-1 to TRBJ2-7, with unresolved D. This CDR3 is built from 11 residues. Germline V lookup: CDR1 DFQATT, CDR2 SNEGSKA (reference sequence). Between the trimmed V and J ends, which lost 3 bases and 5 bases, there was a span of 8 bases. Here the CDR3 DNA reads TGCAGTGCTAGCCCGACGGACGAGCAGTACTTC. This encodes CSASPTDEQYF.

This sequence joins TRBV27 and TRBJ2-7; TRBD2 matches 10 bases. Germline V gene lookup returns CDR1 MNHEY and CDR2 SMNVEV (reference sequence). V shed 2 bases, J shed 5 bases, and the junction held 3 bases outside the gene matches. The CDR3 runs to 14 residues. This chain's CDR3 is CASSLELAGHEQYF. Written as DNA, the CDR3 is TGTGCCAGCAGTTTAGAACTAGCGGGACACGAGCAGTACTTC.

CDR3 bases: TGTGCCAGCTCACCTCGAGGGGCGACGGGAAACACCATATATTTT. Amino acids: CASSPRGATGNTIYF. V is TRBV18 and J is TRBJ1-3; D might be TRBD1 (5 bases). The CDR3 has 15 amino acids. The germline V and J ends were trimmed by 3 bases and 4 bases, with 13 bases remaining between them. Germline V gene lookup returns CDR1 KGHSH and CDR2 LQKENI. Using reference TRBV18 and TRBJ1-3 for the parts outside the CDR3, the full variable domain is NAGVMQNPRHLVRRRGQEARLRCSPMKGHSHVYWYRQLPEEGLKFMVYLQKENIIDESGMPKERFSAEFPKEGPSILRIQQVVRGDSAAYFCASSPRGATGNTIYFGEGSWLTVV.

V gene TRBV7-9 combines with J gene TRBJ1-2; the D is unclear. The CDR3 contains 13 residues. In germline, CDR1 is SEHNR, CDR2 FQNEAQ (reference sequence). V lost 10 bases, J lost 3 bases, and 15 bases lay in between. The CDR3 DNA reads TGTGCCACCACTCTCGACATCTACTATGGCTACACCTTC. Translated, it gives CATTLDIYYGYTF.

V usage is TRBV7-9 and J usage is TRBJ2-3; D possibly corresponds to TRBD1 (5 bases). There are 14 residues in the CDR3. Trimming shortened V by 5 bases and J by 8 bases, and 17 bases separated the two germline ends. Germline V gene lookup returns CDR1 SEHNR and CDR2 FQNEAQ (reference sequence). For the CDR3, the DNA is TGTGCCAGCAGCCATGAATCCCCCCAGGGTACGCAGTATTTT. The encoded protein is CASSHESPQGTQYF.

V gene TRBV5-1 combines with J gene TRBJ2-3; perhaps D is TRBD1 or TRBD2 (5 bases each). Germline V gene lookup returns CDR1 SGHRS and CDR2 YFSETQ. The CDR3 spans 16 residues. Trimming shortened V by 0 bases and J by 4 bases, and 15 bases separated the two germline ends. The DNA for the CDR3 is TGCGCCAGCAGCTTGGTGGGGGTAGGGTCAGCAGATACGCAGTATTTT. Translated, it gives CASSLVGVGSADTQYF.

This clone showed up just once. V gene TRBV27 combines with J gene TRBJ1-1; tentative D call: TRBD1 (5 bases). V gave up 8 bases and J gave up 2 bases, with 12 bases separating them. Germline loops: CDR1 MNHEY, CDR2 SMNVEV (reference sequence). There are 13 residues in the CDR3. The CDR3 sequence: CASSGRVNTEAFF. Written as DNA, the CDR3 is TGTGCCAGCTCAGGCAGGGTTAACACTGAAGCTTTCTTT.

This clone was counted once. This rearrangement joins TRBV19 to TRBJ1-4; D gene uncertain. Germline-derived CDR1 and CDR2 are LNHDA and SQIVND (reference sequence). V lost 2 bases and J lost 5, with 6 bases in between. CDR3 length: 13 residues. The CDR3 loop reads CASSIIGNEKLFF. DNA of the CDR3: TGTGCCAGTAGTATAATAGGGAATGAAAAACTGTTTTTT.

The gene calls are TRBV27 and TRBJ1-1; D may be TRBD1 (6 bases). Germline loops: CDR1 MNHEY, CDR2 SMNVEV (reference sequence). The CDR3 consists of 16 residues. V shed 5 bases and J shed 0 bases, with 16 bases lying between them. The CDR3 DNA follows: TGTGCCAGCAGTCGGGACACCCGGGGAGTGAACACTGAAGCTTTCTTT. Translating gives CASSRDTRGVNTEAFF.

This chain uses TRBV6-5 with TRBJ1-2, with D uncertain. The CDR3 has 16 residues. The V gene lost 0 bases and the J gene lost 0 bases, with 11 bases spanning the gap. Looked up from germline, CDR1 is MNHEY and CDR2 is SVGAGI. DNA of the CDR3: TGTGCCAGCAGTTACTCGACGGTACAAGCTAACTATGGCTACACCTTC. Residues: CASSYSTVQANYGYTF.